This TCR beta chain was sequenced during a study of pediatric ulcerative colitis. Notes on the study in general: Rectal repertoires separated controls, mild-moderate and acute severe colitis.

At colonoscopy, a blood sample was also collected. Data came from immunoSEQ multiplex PCR; TCRdb stores just in-frame clones and leaves some out. Of about 32,000 clones detected, about four fifths appear once; the ten largest clones hold roughly 4.3%. This clone was recorded once. What it binds is not known. CDR1 is MNHNS and CDR2 is SASEGT in the germline V gene. This CDR3 region has 15 residues. Trimming stripped 6 bases from V and 2 bases from J, with 15 bases between. Sequencing used blood. The receptor was derived from a boy between 5 and 17 years old with severe ulcerative colitis. V is TRBV6-1 and J is TRBJ2-3; D is perhaps TRBD1 or TRBD2 (5 bases each). CDR3 nucleotide sequence: TGTGCCAGCAGCCCCGGGACGCGCCCCACAGATACGCAGTATTTT. Protein product: CASSPGTRPTDTQYF.